This T cell receptor (beta chain) was retrieved from a study of blood T cell repertoires in COVID-19. Study-level background: Sample material is recorded as cDNA or gDNA derived from T cells, B-cell-depleted T cells, or PBMCs.

The CDR3 is 15 residues long. Per the authors' pipeline: Scientists estimated how many nucleated cells there were by amplifying reference gene primers. Using immunoSEQ multiplex PCR, the repertoire was profiled, and TCRdb retains in-frame clones only, with some absent. V, J and clone size are those of that table, while D and trimming were read from the DNA. The table lists 60,000 or so clones, approximately 82% of them singletons, with approximately 3.4% in the top ten. The V and J genes are TRBV21-1 and TRBJ1-4; TRBD1 reflects the table's D call only, with no check against the DNA. TRBV21-1 is reported as a pseudogene. The specimen was peripheral blood. The sequence was obtained from a man aged 60-69 years with acute or convalescent COVID-19. DNA of the CDR3: TGTGCCAGCAGCAAAGTGCAGGGGGTCAATGAAAAACTGTTTTTT. Translating it yields CASSKVQGVNEKLFF.